This record covers a single T cell receptor beta chain. Germline-derived CDR1 and CDR2 are SQVTM and ANQGSEA. This CDR3 has 12 amino acids. Trimming cost V 1 base and J 2 bases, with 0 bases left between them. The sample belongs to a study of beta chain features in type 1 diabetes. Expressed TCRB transcripts were sequenced because the isolated RNA had all been reverse transcribed beforehand. Generated by immunoSEQ multiplex PCR, the TCRdb table keeps only in-frame clones and is missing some. The sample contains 200,000 to 250,000 clones, under 70% of which appear only once. The source material was naive CD4+ T cells from blood. This sequence joins TRBV29-1 and TRBJ2-6; D is ambiguous. This sequence was found in a man aged 30-40 years in good health. Here the CDR3 reads CSVEAGANVLTF. The CDR3 DNA is TGCAGCGTTGAAGCTGGGGCCAACGTCCTGACTTTC.